These T cell receptor beta chains were read from a single sample in a study of beta chain features in type 1 diabetes. Libraries were prepared by immunoSEQ multiplex PCR; TCRdb keeps only in-frame clonotypes and omits some of them. The sample shows under 400,000 clones, around an eighth of them seen only once. Sequenced input: naive CD4+ T cells from blood. These receptor sequences come from a woman aged 18-29 years with type 1 diabetes. Each CDR3 is given with its conserved first and last residue. The order of the fields is V gene, clone size, J gene, D gene, CDR3 DNA, CDR3 protein. D genes are given only for firm matches. Not every row has a clone size; where given, it reads once, few, many or a size class.

>TRBV9|.|TRBJ1-5|.
TGTGCCAGCAGCGAACAGGAGCTCAATCAGCCCCAGCATTTT
CASSEQELNQPQHF
>TRBV9|.|TRBJ2-5|.
TGTGCCAGCAGCGCACGGGACAATCAAGAGACCCAGTACTTC
CASSARDNQETQYF
>TRBV18|.|TRBJ2-7|TRBD2
TGTGCCAGCTCACCATCAAGCGGGGGCTCCTACGAGCAGTACTTC
CASSPSSGGSYEQYF
>TRBV7-9|few|TRBJ1-1|.
TGTGCCAGCAGCGCCCGGGGGGACACTGAAGCTTTCTTT
CASSARGDTEAFF
>TRBV29-1|.|TRBJ1-1|.
TGCAGCGTTGAAGTACGCGGTTTGAACACTGAAGCTTTCTTT
CSVEVRGLNTEAFF
>TRBV18|.|TRBJ1-5|.
TGTGCCAGCTCACCGCGACAGAAGGCGAGCAATCAGCCCCAGCATTTT
CASSPRQKASNQPQHF
>TRBV7-9|.|TRBJ2-1|TRBD1
TGTGCCAGCAGTTTCCCGGGACAGGGGAGGAATGAGCAGTTCTTC
CASSFPGQGRNEQFF
>TRBV6-5|.|TRBJ2-7|TRBD1
TGTGCCAGCAGTTATAGGACAGGGAATTACGAGCAGTACTTC
CASSYRTGNYEQYF
>TRBV27|.|TRBJ2-2|.
TGTGCCAGCAGTATTTCCGGGCCCGGGGGCGGGGAGCTGTTTTTT
CASSISGPGGGELFF
>TRBV4-1|.|TRBJ1-2|TRBD1
TGCGCCAGCAGCCGCATTCCTCCGGGACAGGGGAGGGATGGCTACACCTTC
CASSRIPPGQGRDGYTF
>TRBV29-1|.|TRBJ2-1|.
TGCAGCACCCGGAAGCGCGGGACTTCCTTTCCCCTCAATGAGCAGTTCTTC
CSTRKRGTSFPLNEQFF
>TRBV10-3|few|TRBJ2-3|.
TGTGCCATCAGTGGACAGCGGGTCCCAGATACGCAGTATTTT
CAISGQRVPDTQYF
>TRBV25-1|.|TRBJ2-7|.
TGTGCCAGCAGTCGGGGTGGCACCTACGAGCAGTACTTC
CASSRGGTYEQYF
>TRBV18|few|TRBJ2-7|TRBD1
TGTGCCAGCTCACGGGGGACAGGGGCCGGTCAGCAGCAGTACTTC
CASSRGTGAGQQQYF
>TRBV5-1|.|TRBJ1-1|.
TGCGCCAGCAGCTTGAGGGGCACTGAAGCTTTCTTT
CASSLRGTEAFF
>TRBV5-1|.|TRBJ1-1|TRBD1
TGCGCCAGCAGCTTGGACCGCAGGGGGATGAACACTGAAGCTTTCTTT
CASSLDRRGMNTEAFF
>TRBV30|few|TRBJ2-3|TRBD2
TGTGCCTGGAGCCGGGGACTAGCGGGGTCAGATACGCAGTATTTT
CAWSRGLAGSDTQYF
>TRBV4-3|few|TRBJ2-2|TRBD1
TGCGCCAGCAGAGTAAAGACAGGGGACACCGGGGAGCTGTTTTTT
CASRVKTGDTGELFF
>TRBV5-6|.|TRBJ2-7|.
TGTGCCAGCAGCTTGCCCCAGGGAAGGGACGAGCAGTACTTC
CASSLPQGRDEQYF
>TRBV9|.|TRBJ2-5|.
TGTGCCAGCAGCGTAGTAGGGGATAAAGAGACCCAGTACTTC
CASSVVGDKETQYF
>TRBV11-3|.|TRBJ2-2|.
TGTGCCAGCAGCTTAAGCGGGTTCACCGGGGAGCTGTTTTTT
CASSLSGFTGELFF
>TRBV23-1|few|TRBJ1-2|TRBD1
TGCGCCAGCAGTCCTCTCCGGGACAGGGTTCGGTATGGCTACACCTTC
CASSPLRDRVRYGYTF
>TRBV5-1|few|TRBJ2-7|TRBD1
TGCGCCAGCAGTTCAGGGGGCCGAAGTAACTACGAGCAGTACTTC
CASSSGGRSNYEQYF
>TRBV18|few|TRBJ2-7|TRBD1
TGTGCCAGCTCACCACTGCCGGGACAGGGTTCCTCCGAGCAGTACTTC
CASSPLPGQGSSEQYF
>TRBV7-2|few|TRBJ2-1|.
TGTGCCAGCAGCGACCTAGGAGTGGAGCAGTTCTTC
CASSDLGVEQFF
>TRBV5-4|.|TRBJ2-6|TRBD1
TGTGCCAGCAGCAGAAAGAGAGGGGACAGGGAGAGCTCTGGGGCCAACGTCCTGACTTTC
CASSRKRGDRESSGANVLTF
>TRBV7-2|few|TRBJ2-7|TRBD2
TGTGCCAGCAGCTTAGTCGGGGCTAGCGGAGACTACGAGCAGTACTTC
CASSLVGASGDYEQYF
>TRBV30|few|TRBJ2-5|TRBD1
TGTGCCTGGAGTACCCGGGACAGGGGGCGAGAGACCCAGTACTTC
CAWSTRDRGRETQYF
>TRBV7-3|.|TRBJ2-7|TRBD2
TGTGCCAGCAGCCTGACTAGCGGGAGTACCTACGAGCAGTACTTC
CASSLTSGSTYEQYF
>TRBV7-9|few|TRBJ1-1|.
TGTGCCAGCAGCTTACGAAGGGGCGACACTGAAGCTTTCTTT
CASSLRRGDTEAFF
>TRBV9|few|TRBJ2-7|TRBD1
TGTGCCAGCAGCCCAGGACAGGGTAGCTCCTACGAGCAGTACTTC
CASSPGQGSSYEQYF
>TRBV7-3|few|TRBJ2-7|TRBD2
TGTGCCAGCAGTCCGGGGACTACCGAGCAGTACTTC
CASSPGTTEQYF
>TRBV28|few|TRBJ2-6|.
TGTGCCAGCAGTCCCATTTCCTCTGGGGCCAACGTCCTGACTTTC
CASSPISSGANVLTF
>TRBV21-1|few|TRBJ2-1|.
TGTGCCAGCAAGTTTGCCCAGGACAATGAGCAGTTCTTC
CASKFAQDNEQFF
>TRBV25-1|.|TRBJ1-6|.
TGTGCCAGCAGTGAATCGCCAGGGCGGAATTCACCCCTCCACTTT
CASSESPGRNSPLHF
>TRBV18|.|TRBJ2-1|TRBD2
TGTGCCAGCTCATTAGGACTAGCGGGAGACAATGAGCAGTTCTTC
CASSLGLAGDNEQFF
>TRBV29-1|.|TRBJ2-1|.
TGCAGCGTTGTGAGGACAAGTGATGAGCAGTTCTTC
CSVVRTSDEQFF
>TRBV28|few|TRBJ2-4|.
TGTGCCAGCAGTTCTCTGCGGGTAAACATTCAGTACTTC
CASSSLRVNIQYF
>TRBV5-4|.|TRBJ2-2|.
TGTGCCAGCAGCAGCGGGACACACCAAAACACCGGGGAGCTGTTTTTT
CASSSGTHQNTGELFF
>TRBV15|few|TRBJ2-1|TRBD1
TGTGCCACCAGCAGGGGCGGGACAGGGCGCAATGAGCAGTTCTTC
CATSRGGTGRNEQFF
>TRBV30|.|TRBJ2-2|TRBD1
TGTGCCTGGAGCCTACTGGGACAGCTTTCTATCGGGGAGCTGTTTTTT
CAWSLLGQLSIGELFF
>TRBV30|few|TRBJ2-2|.
TGTGCCTGGAGTGTAATGACAGGTTGGGCCGGGGAGCTGTTTTTT
CAWSVMTGWAGELFF
>TRBV7-9|few|TRBJ1-1|.
TGTGCCAGCAGCCCGACTGGGAGCCTGAACACTGAAGCTTTCTTT
CASSPTGSLNTEAFF
>TRBV4-1|.|TRBJ2-7|TRBD2
TGCGCCAGCAGCCATCGCGCGGGAGCCTACGAGCAGTACTTC
CASSHRAGAYEQYF
>TRBV18|.|TRBJ2-1|TRBD1
TGTGCCAGCTCACCACCGGACAGGGGTTTCGATGAGCAGTTCTTC
CASSPPDRGFDEQFF